Each of the 3 T cell receptor beta chains below was sequenced from the same sample in a study of Ad26.COV2.S vaccination and SARS-CoV-2 variants. Treatment of the sample: around 19 received Ad26.COV2.S at low or high dose, single or two shots; roughly five received placebo; per-sample allocation not given. Collection of the samples took place on day 63 after the first injection of vaccine or placebo. Produced via immunoSEQ multiplex PCR; TCRdb's table is partial and in-frame only. Of under 300,000 clones in the sample, around 88% are singletons; the top ten hold less than 3.5%. Sequencing was performed on peripheral blood, taken in a trial of Ad26.COV2.S vaccine versus placebo. These receptors were collected from a person aged 18-60 years who received the Ad26.COV2.S COVID-19 vaccine or a placebo.

The V gene is TRBV5-6, the J gene TRBJ1-2, with D unclear. Germline loops: CDR1 SGHDT, CDR2 YYEEEE. V gave up 0 bases and J gave up 2 bases, with 8 bases separating them. CDR3 length equals 14 residues. The CDR3 spells CASSLVTDNYGYTF. DNA of the CDR3: TGTGCCAGCAGCTTGGTAACAGACAACTATGGCTACACCTTC.

With regard to this clone: One end of the junction does not line up with germline, which may come from a read error. The chain uses TRBV7-3 and TRBJ2-6, with no clear D. The germline V gene encodes CDR1 SGHTA and CDR2 FQGTGA. The length of the CDR3 is 15 residues. The DNA for the CDR3 is TGTGCCAGCACCTTACAGAGCTCTGGGGCCAACGTCCTGACTTTC. As protein: CASTLQSSGANVLTF.

The chain combines TRBV5-1 with TRBJ1-1, with 7 bases aligning to TRBD1. This CDR3 has 13 residues. Per germline, CDR1 SGHRS and CDR2 YFSETQ. Germline trimming cut 5 bases from V and 1 base from J; bases unmatched to any gene: 2. The chain's CDR3 is CASRGQPNTEAFF. The DNA for the CDR3 is TGCGCCAGCAGGGGACAGCCGAACACTGAAGCTTTCTTT.